One TCR beta chain is described in this entry. The data originate from a study of T cell repertoires in cytomegalovirus infection. One entry per CDR3 protein, called by TCRdb with MiXCR from the reads. The table records 400,000 or so distinct CDR3 sequences, approximately 18% of them present only once. Germline CDR1 SGHRS, CDR2 YFSETQ. J lost 7 bases, V lost 6 bases, and 9 bases had no gene match. The CDR3 sequence is 15 residues long. V usage is TRBV5-1 and J usage is TRBJ2-2; 10 nucleotides agree with TRBD2. Sequencing input: PBMCs. The sequence derives from a human donor in good health (CMV status not recorded). Some clones in this sample may be carry-over from other donors' samples. DNA for the CDR3: TGCGCCAGCACCCGTAGCGGGGGGCGTGGCGGGGAGCTGTTTTTT. Protein product: CASTRSGGRGGELFF.